This T cell receptor beta chain derives from a study of shared clonotypes between healthy human individuals. Data came from immunoSEQ multiplex PCR; TCRdb stores just in-frame clones and leaves some out. Of roughly 2.5 million clones in the sample, more than 90% were seen once. In germline, CDR1 is SEHNR, CDR2 FQNEAQ (reference sequence). Deletions cut 6 bases from V and 3 bases from J, with 17 bases between. The CDR3 runs 15 residues. The chain has TRBV7-9 and TRBJ1-2, with a possible D match to TRBD1 (5 bases). Sequenced sample: naive CD4+ T cells sorted from blood. The subset was: CD45RA+ positively selected. The clonotype originates from a man aged 18-30 years in good health. The CDR3 region is CASSLDQGTHYGYTF. In nucleotides, the CDR3 is TGTGCCAGCAGTCTTGACCAGGGAACCCACTATGGCTACACCTTC.